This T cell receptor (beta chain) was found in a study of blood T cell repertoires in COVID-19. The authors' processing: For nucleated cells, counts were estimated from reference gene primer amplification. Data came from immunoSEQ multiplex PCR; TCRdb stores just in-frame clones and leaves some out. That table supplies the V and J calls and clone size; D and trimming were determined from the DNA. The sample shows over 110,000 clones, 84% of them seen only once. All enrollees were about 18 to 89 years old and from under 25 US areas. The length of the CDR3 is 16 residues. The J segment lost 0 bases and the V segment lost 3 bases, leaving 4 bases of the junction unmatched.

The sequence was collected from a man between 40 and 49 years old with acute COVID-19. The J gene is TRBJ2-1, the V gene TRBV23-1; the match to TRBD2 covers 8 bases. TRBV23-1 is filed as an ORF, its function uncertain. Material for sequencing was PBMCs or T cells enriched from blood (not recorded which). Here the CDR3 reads CASSQGSGSSYNEQFF. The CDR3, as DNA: TGCGCCAGCAGTCAGGGGAGCGGGAGCTCCTACAATGAGCAGTTCTTC.